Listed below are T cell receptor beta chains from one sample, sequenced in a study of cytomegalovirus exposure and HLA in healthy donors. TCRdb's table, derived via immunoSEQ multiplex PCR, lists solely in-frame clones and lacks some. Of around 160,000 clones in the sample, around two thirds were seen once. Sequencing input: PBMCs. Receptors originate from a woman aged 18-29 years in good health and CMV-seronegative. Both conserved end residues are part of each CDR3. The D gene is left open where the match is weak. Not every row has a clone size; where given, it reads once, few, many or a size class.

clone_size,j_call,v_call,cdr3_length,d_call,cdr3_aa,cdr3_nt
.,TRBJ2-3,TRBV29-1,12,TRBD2,CSSSGRWNTQYF,TGCAGCTCTAGCGGGAGATGGAATACGCAGTATTTT
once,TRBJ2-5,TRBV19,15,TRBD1,CASSLRTGGQETQYF,TGTGCCAGTAGTCTAAGGACAGGGGGCCAAGAGACCCAGTACTTC
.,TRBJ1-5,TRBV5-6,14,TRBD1,CASSRGQGFQPQHF,TGTGCCAGCAGCCGAGGACAGGGGTTCCAGCCCCAGCATTTT
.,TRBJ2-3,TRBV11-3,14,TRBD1,CASSPRQGADTQYF,TGTGCCAGCAGCCCTCGACAGGGAGCAGATACGCAGTATTTT
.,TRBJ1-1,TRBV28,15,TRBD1,CASSGIGQGPTEAFF,TGTGCCAGCAGTGGAATCGGACAGGGCCCCACTGAAGCTTTCTTT
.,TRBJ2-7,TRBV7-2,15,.,CASSFMDRLSYEQYF,TGTGCCAGCAGCTTTATGGACAGATTAAGTTACGAGCAGTACTTC
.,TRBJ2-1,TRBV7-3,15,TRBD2,CASSLGGGALNEQFF,TGTGCCAGCAGCTTAGGCGGGGGGGCTCTGAATGAGCAGTTCTTC
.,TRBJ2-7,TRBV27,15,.,CASSTLPGLFYEQYF,TGTGCCAGCAGTACCCTCCCCGGACTTTTCTACGAGCAGTACTTC
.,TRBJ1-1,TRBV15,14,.,CATSRDQGSTEAFF,TGTGCCACCAGCAGAGACCAGGGGTCCACTGAAGCTTTCTTT
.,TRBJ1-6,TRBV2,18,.,CASSEFPQLGQYRSPLHF,TGTGCCAGCAGTGAATTCCCCCAACTCGGACAGTATCGATCACCCCTCCACTTT
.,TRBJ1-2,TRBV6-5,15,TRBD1,CASRKDRGRGYGYTF,TGTGCCAGCAGAAAGGACAGGGGGCGCGGGTATGGCTACACCTTC
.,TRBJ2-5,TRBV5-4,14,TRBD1,CASGPTGIGETQYF,TGTGCCAGCGGACCGACAGGGATTGGAGAGACCCAGTACTTC
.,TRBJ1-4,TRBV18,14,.,CAGSPGRGNEKLFF,TGTGCCGGCTCACCGGGCAGGGGTAATGAAAAACTGTTTTTT
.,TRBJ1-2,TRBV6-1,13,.,CASAREDNYGYTF,TGTGCCAGCGCCCGGGAAGACAACTATGGCTACACCTTC
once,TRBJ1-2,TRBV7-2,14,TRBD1,CASSWDRGREGYTF,TGTGCCAGCAGCTGGGACAGGGGGCGTGAGGGCTACACCTTC
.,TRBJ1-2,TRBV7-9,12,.,CAGSPDSYGYTF,TGTGCCGGCAGCCCCGACAGCTATGGCTACACCTTC
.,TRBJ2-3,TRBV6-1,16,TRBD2,CASSDLAGGSADTQYF,TGTGCCAGCAGTGACTTAGCGGGGGGGAGTGCAGATACGCAGTATTTT
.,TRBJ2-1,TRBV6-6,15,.,CASSPNLGAYNEQFF,TGTGCCAGCAGTCCCAACCTAGGGGCTTACAATGAGCAGTTCTTC
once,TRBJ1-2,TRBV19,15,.,CASSIYDRKYYGYTF,TGTGCCAGTAGTATTTACGACAGAAAATACTATGGCTACACCTTC
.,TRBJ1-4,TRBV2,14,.,CASSTPSTNEKLFF,TGTGCCAGCAGCACACCTTCAACTAATGAAAAACTGTTTTTT
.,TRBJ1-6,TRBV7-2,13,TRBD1,CASSLETGRPLHF,TGTGCCAGCAGCTTAGAGACAGGGAGACCCCTCCACTTT
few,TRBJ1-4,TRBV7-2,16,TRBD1,CASSSQGQGASEKLFF,TGTGCCAGCAGCTCCCAGGGGCAGGGGGCATCGGAAAAACTGTTTTTT
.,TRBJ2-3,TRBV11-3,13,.,CASSRDFTDTQYF,TGTGCCAGCAGCCGGGACTTCACAGATACGCAGTATTTT
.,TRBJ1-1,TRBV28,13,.,CASSSDRWTEAFF,TGTGCCAGCAGTTCCGACAGGTGGACTGAAGCTTTCTTT
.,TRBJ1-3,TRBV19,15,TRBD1,CASNRDRVSGNTIYF,TGTGCCAGTAATCGGGACAGGGTCTCTGGAAACACCATATATTTT
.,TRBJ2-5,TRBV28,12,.,CASSRRGETQYF,TGTGCCAGCAGTCGCAGGGGAGAGACCCAGTACTTC
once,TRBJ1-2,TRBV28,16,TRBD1,CASSLSLGQGVDGYTF,TGTGCCAGCAGTCTGTCTCTGGGACAGGGGGTTGATGGCTACACCTTC
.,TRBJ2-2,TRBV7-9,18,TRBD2,CASSLGREGFENTGELFF,TGTGCCAGCAGCTTAGGGCGGGAGGGCTTCGAGAACACCGGGGAGCTGTTTTTT
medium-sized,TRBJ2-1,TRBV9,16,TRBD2,CASSPSRGGSYNEQFF,TGTGCCAGCAGCCCTTCACGAGGCGGGAGCTACAATGAGCAGTTCTTC
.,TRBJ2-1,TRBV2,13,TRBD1,CASSRTGWDEQFF,TGTGCCAGCAGTAGGACAGGGTGGGATGAGCAGTTCTTC
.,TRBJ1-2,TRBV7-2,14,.,CASTQGRQIGGYTF,TGTGCCAGCACCCAGGGGAGACAGATAGGGGGCTACACCTTC
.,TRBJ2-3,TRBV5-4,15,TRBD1,CASSPGQGLTDTQYF,TGTGCCAGCAGTCCCGGACAGGGACTTACAGATACGCAGTATTTT
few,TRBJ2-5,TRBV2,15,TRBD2,CASSVGLAGGETQYF,TGTGCCAGCAGTGTTGGACTAGCGGGAGGTGAGACCCAGTACTTC
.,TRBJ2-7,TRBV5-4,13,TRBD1,CASSPGQTYEQYF,TGTGCCAGCAGCCCGGGACAGACCTACGAGCAGTACTTC
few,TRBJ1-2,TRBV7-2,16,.,CASSSRGYRVEGGYTF,TGTGCCAGCAGCTCCAGGGGCTACAGGGTTGAAGGTGGCTACACCTTC
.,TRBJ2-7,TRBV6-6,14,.,CASRYSTDSYEQYF,TGTGCCAGCAGGTATTCGACAGATTCCTACGAGCAGTACTTC
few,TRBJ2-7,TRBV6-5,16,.,CASSYSGIGEPYEQYF,TGTGCCAGCAGTTACTCTGGAATAGGAGAACCCTACGAGCAGTACTTC
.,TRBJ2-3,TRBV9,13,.,CASSVAAPDTQYF,TGTGCCAGCAGCGTAGCCGCGCCAGATACGCAGTATTTT
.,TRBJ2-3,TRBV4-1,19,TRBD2,CASSQDGDELAGPTDTQYF,TGCGCCAGCAGCCAAGACGGAGATGAGCTAGCGGGGCCCACAGATACGCAGTATTTT
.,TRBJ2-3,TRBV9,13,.,CASSVGGTDTQYF,TGTGCCAGCAGCGTTGGGGGGACAGATACGCAGTATTTT
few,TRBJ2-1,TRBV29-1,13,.,CSVEFLKSYEQFF,TGCAGCGTTGAATTTTTGAAGAGCTATGAGCAGTTCTTC
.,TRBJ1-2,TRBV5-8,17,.,CASSLDTPGNAGGGYTF,TGTGCCAGCAGCTTGGATACCCCGGGTAACGCCGGGGGAGGCTACACCTTC
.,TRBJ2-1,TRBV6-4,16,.,CASSDGGGGTYNEQFF,TGTGCCAGCAGTGACGGGGGCGGGGGAACCTACAATGAGCAGTTCTTC
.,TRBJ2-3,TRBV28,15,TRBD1,CASRTGQGDTDTQYF,TGTGCCAGCCGAACTGGACAGGGCGACACAGATACGCAGTATTTT
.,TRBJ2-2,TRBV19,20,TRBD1,CASSTPLGQGRALRSGELFF,TGTGCCAGTAGTACCCCCCTCGGACAGGGAAGGGCGCTGCGCTCCGGGGAGCTGTTTTTT
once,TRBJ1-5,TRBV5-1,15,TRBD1,CASSLGDSYNQPQHF,TGCGCCAGCAGCTTAGGGGACAGCTATAATCAGCCCCAGCATTTT
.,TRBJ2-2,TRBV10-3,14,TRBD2,CAISRERGTGELFF,TGTGCCATCAGTCGGGAGCGGGGCACCGGGGAGCTGTTTTTT
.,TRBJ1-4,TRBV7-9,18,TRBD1,CSSLRRTGAGPGNEKLFF,TGTTCCAGCCTACGAAGGACAGGTGCCGGTCCGGGCAATGAAAAACTGTTTTTT
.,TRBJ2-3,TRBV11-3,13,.,CASSLALVDTQYF,TGTGCCAGCAGCTTAGCTCTAGTAGATACGCAGTATTTT
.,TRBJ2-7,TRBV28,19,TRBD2,CASSSPPGPTQRGPYEQYF,TGTGCCAGCAGTTCCCCCCCGGGACCCACGCAGCGGGGACCCTACGAGCAGTACTTC
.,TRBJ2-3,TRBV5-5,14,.,CASSHFASTDTQYF,TGTGCCAGCAGTCACTTTGCTAGCACAGATACGCAGTATTTT
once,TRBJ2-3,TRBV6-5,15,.,CASSSHLAGADTQYF,TGTGCCAGCAGTTCACACCTCGCCGGAGCAGATACGCAGTATTTT
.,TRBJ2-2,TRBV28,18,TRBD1,CASSWTGTGGADTGELFF,TGTGCCAGCAGTTGGACCGGGACAGGGGGCGCGGACACCGGGGAGCTGTTTTTT